These 8 T cell receptor beta chains were sequenced from one sample in a study of blood T cells in healthy people across ages. The second PCR ran about 6 to 11 cycles with a sample-barcoded 5' primer and J-beta primers. TCRdb recomputed calls from the 5' RACE reads with MiXCR, one row per CDR3 protein. Among 450,000 to 700,000 distinct CDR3 sequences, about 25% were seen once, and the ten largest hold about 18%. Sequenced input: blood. These receptors were obtained from an older woman in good health.

This clonotype has a handful of counts. V and J are TRBV30 and TRBJ1-4; D is uncertain. Trimming took 5 bases from V and 5 from J, leaving 15 bases between them. The CDR3 contains 14 residues. Germline-derived CDR1 and CDR2 are GTSNPN and SVGIG (reference sequence). The CDR3 sequence is CAWASGLLNEKLFF. In DNA, the CDR3 is TGTGCCTGGGCGAGCGGCTTGCTGAATGAAAAACTGTTTTTT.

The V call is TRBV19, the J call TRBJ2-2, with D tentatively TRBD2 (5 bases). The germline V and J ends were trimmed by 5 bases and 3 bases, with 7 bases remaining between them. Germline assignment: CDR1 LNHDA and CDR2 SQIVND (reference sequence). The CDR3 spans 13 residues. For the CDR3, the DNA is TGTGCCAGTAGTCGGCGGGACACCGGGGAGCTGTTTTTT. Encoded protein: CASSRRDTGELFF.

There are a few counts of this clonotype. This sequence joins TRBV5-1 and TRBJ2-7, with TRBD2 matching 8 bases. V lost 0 bases, J lost 0 bases, and 2 bases stayed unmatched. The CDR3 is 15 amino acids. The germline gives CDR1 SGHRS, CDR2 YFSETQ. CDR3 in amino acids: CASSLAGGRSYEQYF. The DNA for the CDR3 is TGCGCCAGCAGCTTGGCGGGGGGGCGCTCCTACGAGCAGTACTTC.

This clonotype occurred many times. At one end, the junction sequence differs from germline, possibly due to a read error. The chain joins TRBV7-6 to TRBJ2-3, with D uncertain. The V gene's germline CDR1 is SGHVS and CDR2 FNYEAQ. There are 13 residues in the CDR3. CDR3 loop: CASSLLSTDTQYF. The CDR3 DNA follows: TGCGCCAGCAGCTTGCTCAGCACAGATACGCAGTATTTT.

The chain carries TRBV7-2 and TRBJ2-3; D not resolved. The CDR3 is 13 residues long. V shed 6 bases and J shed 0 bases, with 7 bases lying between them. CDR1 is SGHTA, CDR2 FQGNSA, per germline. CDR3 region: CASRVSSTDTQYF. The CDR3 DNA is TGTGCCAGCAGGGTTTCTAGCACAGATACGCAGTATTTT.

This clonotype was seen only a few times. V gene TRBV11-2 combines with J gene TRBJ2-3; TRBD1 might be the D (5 bases). The CDR3 length is 15 residues. CDR1 is SGHAT, CDR2 FQNNGV, per germline. The V end lost 5 bases, the J end lost 2 bases, and 14 bases lay between the germline ends. CDR3 protein: CASSPGHFDTDTQYF. CDR3 coding DNA: TGTGCCAGCAGCCCAGGACACTTCGACACAGATACGCAGTATTTT. The whole variable domain, filled in from reference TRBV11-2 and TRBJ2-3, reads EAGVAQSPRYKIIEKRQSVAFWCNPISGHATLYWYQQILGQGPKLLIQFQNNGVVDDSQLPKDRFSAERLKGVDSTLKIQPAKLEDSAVYLCASSPGHFDTDTQYFGPGTRLTVL.

This rearrangement joins TRBV2 to TRBJ1-2; 8 nucleotides align to TRBD1. The CDR3 is 13 amino acids. Germline assignment: CDR1 SNHLY and CDR2 FYNNEI. V shed 6 bases, J shed 5 bases, and the junction held 5 bases outside the gene matches. The CDR3 DNA is TGTGCCAGCAGAGGACAGGGTTCGTATGGCTACACCTTC. Its protein product is CASRGQGSYGYTF.

This clonotype has only a few counts. The CDR3 sequence is CASSWDRWNTEAFF. CDR3 DNA: TGTGCCAGCAGTTGGGACAGGTGGAACACTGAAGCTTTCTTT. The rearrangement links TRBV5-4 to TRBJ1-1, with 8 positions matching TRBD1. From germline, CDR1 is SGHNT and CDR2 YYREEE (reference sequence). There are 14 residues in the CDR3. Trimming cost V 5 bases and J 1 base; bases outside gene matches: 4.